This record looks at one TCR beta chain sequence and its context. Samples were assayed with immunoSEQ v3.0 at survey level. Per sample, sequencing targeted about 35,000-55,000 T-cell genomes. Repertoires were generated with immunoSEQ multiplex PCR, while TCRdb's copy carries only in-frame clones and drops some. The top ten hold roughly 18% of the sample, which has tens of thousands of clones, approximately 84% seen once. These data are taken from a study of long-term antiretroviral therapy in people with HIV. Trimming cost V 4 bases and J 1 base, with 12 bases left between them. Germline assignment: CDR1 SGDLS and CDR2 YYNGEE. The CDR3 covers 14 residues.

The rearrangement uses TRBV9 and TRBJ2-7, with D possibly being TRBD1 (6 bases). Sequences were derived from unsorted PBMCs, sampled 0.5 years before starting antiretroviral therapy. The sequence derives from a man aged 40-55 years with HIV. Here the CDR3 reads CASSPRGQSYEQYF. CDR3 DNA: TGTGCCAGCAGCCCCCGAGGACAGTCCTACGAGCAGTACTTC.